Included here is one T cell receptor (beta chain) sequence, with context. Its antigen is unidentified. TCRdb re-called the RACE reads with MiXCR, one entry per CDR3 protein. The sample holds around 70,000 distinct CDR3 sequences; 11% are singletons and the top ten take about 1.5%. The data derive from a study of human T cells and chemical hapten exposure. Study in general: Largely, small differences in pooled library volume made per-sample TCR yields vary.

Sample time point: patch test 3, about 24 weeks after DPC sensitization. Treatment of the sample: therapeutic diphenylcyclopropenone sensitization with weekly scalp DPC. Study observations and caveats: There was a positive correlation between PT1 expanded TCR counts and patch test score.

The V segment lost 7 bases and the J segment 5 bases; nucleotides outside the gene matches: 7. The germline V gene has CDR1 SGHRS and CDR2 YFSETQ. This CDR3 spans 13 amino acids. Sample: whole blood, taken in connection with sensitization to the hapten diphenylcyclopropenone (DPC). The TCR sequence derives from a woman aged 45-65 years with alopecia areata. Some clones in this sample may be carry-over from other donors' samples. The chain recombines TRBV5-1 with TRBJ1-1, with 8 bases identical to TRBD1. CDR3: CASGWTGKTEAFF. The CDR3 nucleotides read TGCGCCAGCGGCTGGACAGGGAAAACTGAAGCTTTCTTT.